This T cell receptor beta chain stems from a study of CD8+ T cells in alopecia areata. The treatment was: oral pan-JAK inhibitor, 5-10 mg twice daily. Reverse transcribed after extraction, RNA yielded cDNA as the sequencing template. Assay: immunoSEQ multiplex PCR; the TCRdb copy retains only in-frame clones and omits some. The sample consists of about 210,000 clones, under 70% of them appearing once. This clone was seen more than once but under ten times. Its antigen is not identified. At the DNA level, this CDR3 is encoded by other sequences in the same sample as well. The CDR3 runs to 13 residues. Per germline, CDR1 KGHSH and CDR2 LQKENI. V was shortened by 3 bases and J by 1 base, with 6 bases between the two germline ends. Whole-study findings and limits: Higher clonality was seen in lesional scalp than in normal scalp, especially in alopecia totalis/universalis.

The sequences come from CD4+ T cells sorted from blood, collected at approximately week 45, from a patient treated with tofacitinib. The rearrangement links TRBV18 to TRBJ2-5; no reliable D call. This receptor was identified in a human donor with alopecia areata. The CDR3 DNA sequence: TGTGCCAGCTCACCGGGAACCCAAGAGACCCAGTACTTC. This encodes CASSPGTQETQYF.